This T cell receptor (beta chain) is from a study of radiotherapy plus CTLA-4 blockade in lung cancer. Some clones are missing from TCRdb's copy, which holds only in-frame ones; the method was immunoSEQ multiplex PCR. The sample contains some 90,000 clones, approximately 86% of which appear only once. In chemo-refractory metastatic non-small-cell lung cancer, patients got ipilimumab CTLA-4 blockade together with focal radiation. Whole-study results and caveats: In blood, tumor-derived TCR clones expanded after radiotherapy plus ipilimumab.

Comment on this clone: Its antigen is unidentified. The same CDR3 is also encoded by other DNA sequences in this sample.

The CDR3 totals 15 residues. Germline-derived CDR1 and CDR2 are SEHNR and FQNEAQ (reference sequence). V was shortened by 0 bases and J by 1 base, with 6 bases between the two germline ends. The TCR originated in a human donor with non-small cell lung cancer who had a partial response to radiotherapy plus ipilimumab. Sample: peripheral blood, taken from a patient treated with radiotherapy plus ipilimumab. V is TRBV7-9 and J is TRBJ2-2; D not certain. CDR3 bases: TGTGCCAGCAGCTTAGCGACAAAGAACACCGGGGAGCTGTTTTTT. Protein product: CASSLATKNTGELFF.